What follows is one T cell receptor beta chain and its context. Its antigen is undetermined. The sample comes from a study of cytomegalovirus exposure and HLA in healthy donors. Whole-study findings and limits: The study reported that TCR beta sequences accurately predicted HLA-A and HLA-B alleles in most subjects.

CDR1 and CDR2 from the germline V gene are GTSNPN and SVGIG (reference sequence). The CDR3 length is 14 residues. Trimming shortened V by 0 bases and J by 2 bases, and 10 bases separated the two germline ends. The PCR had 60 Vbeta and 13 Jbeta primers. The method was immunoSEQ multiplex PCR; TCRdb's version includes in-frame clones alone and lacks a portion of them. The table for this sample gives about 130,000 clones. The specimen sequenced was PBMCs. The source is a young man in good health and CMV-seronegative. This chain links TRBV30 with TRBJ1-2; weak D call: TRBD1 (6 bases). The CDR3 sequence is CAWSVGQGNYGYTF. The CDR3 DNA reads as TGTGCCTGGAGTGTGGGGCAGGGGAACTATGGCTACACCTTC.